Reported below is one TCR beta chain. This specimen comes from a study of CD8 T cells in ankylosing spondylitis. The CDR3 has 15 residues. From germline, CDR1 is SGHRS and CDR2 YFSETQ. The V and J ends lost 0 bases and 6 bases respectively, with 13 bases between them. It was by quantitative 5'-RACE with molecular barcodes that TCR beta libraries were made. Each CDR3 protein is one row after TCRdb ran MiXCR on the 5' RACE reads. The sample lists about 90,000 distinct CDR3 sequences; under 30% were seen once. The source of this sequence is a male donor with ankylosing spondylitis or in good health (not recorded which). What was sequenced was blood, either unsorted or a sorted T cell fraction (not recorded which). The rearrangement joins TRBV5-1 to TRBJ1-5; a weak D match, TRBD1 (5 bases). CDR3 sequence reads: CASSLGTGSSQPQHF. CDR3 DNA sequence: TGCGCCAGCAGCTTGGGAACAGGTTCTTCTCAGCCCCAGCATTTT.